This is a list of T cell receptor beta chains from one sample in a study of T cells after yellow fever vaccination. MiXCR was run by TCRdb on the 5' RACE reads, yielding one entry per CDR3 protein. The profile shows 550,000 to 750,000 distinct CDR3 sequences, 13% of them singletons. Sequencing was performed on PBMCs, taken on the day of the yellow fever booster vaccination. These TCRs come from a man aged 25 to 45 who received the YFV17D yellow fever vaccine. CDR3s include the opening cysteine and the closing phenylalanine or tryptophan. D genes are given only for firm matches. A row's size may be missing; if present it is once, few, many or a size class.

NA	TRBV7-2	few	TRBJ1-1	CASSLWANTEAFF	TGTGCCAGCAGCTTATGGGCGAACACTGAAGCTTTCTTT
TRBD1	TRBV6-2/TRBV6-3	NA	TRBJ1-2	CASSLTGTGYGYTF	TGTGCCAGCAGTTTAACCGGGACAGGCTATGGCTACACCTTC
TRBD2	TRBV24-1	few	TRBJ2-1	CATSEGTTNEQFF	TGTGCCACCAGTGAGGGGACTACCAATGAGCAGTTCTTC
TRBD2	TRBV4-3	NA	TRBJ2-1	CASSQAGLANDEQFF	TGCGCCAGCAGCCAAGCTGGACTAGCCAACGATGAGCAGTTCTTC
NA	TRBV20-1	NA	TRBJ2-1	CSASIAEPWSSYNEQFF	TGCAGTGCTAGTATAGCGGAGCCCTGGAGCTCCTACAATGAGCAGTTCTTC
NA	TRBV12-3/TRBV12-4	NA	TRBJ2-7	CASTRADTYEQYF	TGTGCCAGCACCCGAGCGGATACCTACGAGCAGTACTTC
TRBD2	TRBV28	few	TRBJ2-7	CASRTSGRASNEQYF	TGTGCCAGCAGAACGAGCGGGAGGGCCAGCAACGAGCAGTACTTC
NA	TRBV18	NA	TRBJ2-5	CASSWGEGETQYF	TGTGCCAGCTCGTGGGGAGAGGGAGAGACCCAGTACTTC
NA	TRBV19	NA	TRBJ1-1	CASSRPQGTEAFF	TGTGCCAGTAGTCGTCCCCAGGGGACTGAAGCTTTCTTT
NA	TRBV24-1	NA	TRBJ2-1	CATSGAAYNEQFF	TGTGCCACTTCGGGAGCTGCCTACAATGAGCAGTTCTTC
NA	TRBV20-1	NA	TRBJ1-1	CCVPFGGGYTEAFF	TGCTGTGTCCCATTTGGGGGCGGATACACTGAAGCTTTCTTT
NA	TRBV2	NA	TRBJ1-5	CASRAPNSNQPQHF	TGTGCCAGCAGGGCCCCTAACAGCAATCAGCCCCAGCATTTT
NA	TRBV21-1	NA	TRBJ2-2	CAPTPQRRIGELFF	TGTGCCCCCACCCCACAGCGCAGGATCGGGGAGCTGTTTTTT
TRBD1	TRBV3-1	few	TRBJ2-2	CASSQPGQGNTGELFF	TGTGCCAGCAGCCAACCGGGACAGGGGAACACCGGGGAGCTGTTTTTT
TRBD2	TRBV28	few	TRBJ2-2	CASTGGGGPSPGELFF	TGTGCCAGCACCGGGGGGGGAGGGCCCTCGCCCGGGGAGCTGTTTTTT
NA	TRBV11-2	few	TRBJ2-1	CASSRPGPGNYNEQFF	TGTGCCAGCAGCCGCCCGGGGCCAGGGAACTACAATGAGCAGTTCTTC
TRBD1	TRBV7-2	NA	TRBJ1-1	CASSPSGTGSLEAFF	TGTGCCAGCAGCCCGTCCGGGACAGGTTCTCTTGAAGCTTTCTTT
NA	TRBV6-1	many	TRBJ2-3	CASSTRNRATDTQYF	TGTGCCAGCAGCACACGGAATCGGGCCACAGATACGCAGTATTTT
NA	TRBV9	many	TRBJ1-5	CASSVGGRLGDAPQHF	TGTGCCAGCAGCGTAGGAGGGAGGTTGGGGGATGCGCCCCAGCATTTT
NA	TRBV24-1	NA	TRBJ2-1	CATSDLTSSSGNEQFF	TGTGCCACCAGTGATTTGACTAGCTCCTCTGGAAATGAGCAGTTCTTC
NA	TRBV25-1	NA	TRBJ2-5	CASSDGYTQYF	TGTGCCAGCAGTGATGGGTACACCCAGTACTTC
TRBD2	TRBV5-1	NA	TRBJ2-3	CASSTGLAGAEDTQYF	TGCGCCAGCAGCACGGGACTAGCGGGAGCTGAAGATACGCAGTATTTT
NA	TRBV18	NA	TRBJ2-7	CASSPPTDSYEQYF	TGTGCCAGCTCACCACCGACGGATTCCTACGAGCAGTACTTC
NA	TRBV19	few	TRBJ2-2	CASSIKSNTGELFF	TGTGCCAGTAGTATCAAGTCTAACACCGGGGAGCTGTTTTTT
NA	TRBV12-3/TRBV12-4	NA	TRBJ2-7	CASNKRGFSYEQYF	TGTGCCAGCAACAAACGGGGGTTCTCCTACGAGCAGTACTTC
NA	TRBV30	NA	TRBJ2-7	CAWSPSNEQYF	TGTGCCTGGAGTCCGTCCAACGAGCAGTACTTC
NA	TRBV6-1	few	TRBJ1-6	CASGEGSNSPLHF	TGTGCCAGCGGTGAGGGATCGAATTCACCCCTCCACTTT
TRBD2	TRBV20-1	few	TRBJ2-3	CSARETSAPDTQYF	TGCAGTGCTAGGGAAACTAGCGCCCCAGATACGCAGTATTTT
TRBD1	TRBV6-5	many	TRBJ2-3	CASSYSGTGGARGTQYF	TGTGCCAGCAGTTACTCGGGGACAGGGGGCGCGAGAGGTACGCAGTATTTT
NA	TRBV7-9	NA	TRBJ2-1	CASRGYTNNEQFF	TGTGCCAGCAGGGGCTACACGAACAATGAGCAGTTCTTC
TRBD1	TRBV12-5	NA	TRBJ2-5	CASGLGMGQQETQYF	TGTGCTAGTGGTTTGGGTATGGGACAGCAAGAGACCCAGTACTTC
NA	TRBV7-9	few	TRBJ2-4	CASSLKGPGKGIQYF	TGTGCCAGCAGCTTAAAAGGGCCAGGGAAGGGCATTCAGTACTTC
NA	TRBV6-6	few	TRBJ1-1	CASWLGGTEAFF	TGTGCCAGCTGGTTGGGGGGAACTGAAGCTTTCTTT
NA	TRBV7-9	few	TRBJ2-5	CASTQETQYF	TGTGCCAGCACCCAAGAGACCCAGTACTTC
NA	TRBV12-3/TRBV12-4	NA	TRBJ1-4	CASSRQGRHEKLFF	TGTGCCAGCAGCCGGCAGGGGAGGCATGAAAAACTGTTTTTT
NA	TRBV5-1	few	TRBJ2-1	CASRRDGDYNEQFF	TGCGCCAGCAGGCGGGACGGCGACTACAATGAGCAGTTCTTC
NA	TRBV3-1	few	TRBJ2-7	CASSQEAASYEQYF	TGTGCCAGCAGCCAAGAAGCTGCCTCCTACGAGCAGTACTTC
TRBD2	TRBV28	few	TRBJ2-5	CASITGTSGKETQYF	TGTGCCAGCATAACCGGGACTAGCGGGAAAGAGACCCAGTACTTC
NA	TRBV4-3	NA	TRBJ2-2	CASSQDFGPGELFF	TGCGCCAGCAGCCAAGATTTCGGGCCCGGGGAGCTGTTTTTT
TRBD2	TRBV20-1	few	TRBJ2-7	CSARLAGRSYEQYF	TGCAGTGCTAGACTAGCGGGAAGGTCCTACGAGCAGTACTTC
NA	TRBV30	few	TRBJ2-3	CAWTRGGPDTQYF	TGTGCCTGGACCCGAGGGGGACCAGATACGCAGTATTTT
TRBD2	TRBV7-3	many	TRBJ2-5	CASSLLAGEETQYF	TGTGCCAGCAGCTTATTGGCGGGAGAAGAGACCCAGTACTTC